A few counts support the clone carrying this T cell receptor beta chain. The data were taken from a study of cytomegalovirus exposure and HLA in healthy donors. The PCR employed 60 Vbeta primers together with 13 Jbeta primers. Sequenced by immunoSEQ multiplex PCR; TCRdb stores in-frame clones only, minus some. The sample records nearly 110,000 clones, around three quarters being singletons. Losses at the gene ends were 0 bases for V and 7 bases for J; bases not matched to a gene: 3. The CDR3 has 16 amino acids. CDR1 is MGHRA and CDR2 is YSYEKL in the germline V gene. The sequence came from a man aged 25-45 years in good health and CMV-seronegative. The material sequenced was PBMCs. The chain employs TRBV4-1 and TRBJ1-4, with 12 positions matching TRBD1. Written as DNA, the CDR3 is TGCGCCAGCAGCCAAGACGGGACAGGGGGCTTTGAAAAACTGTTTTTT. Translated, it gives CASSQDGTGGFEKLFF.